Here is one TCR beta chain with its context. The data originate from a study of blood T cell repertoires in COVID-19. Study overall: In each case, the material was cDNA or gDNA derived from T cells, B-cell-depleted T cells, or PBMCs.

CDR3 length equals 15 residues. CDR1 is LGHNA, CDR2 YNFKEQ, per germline. V shed 2 bases, J shed 3 bases, and the junction held 6 bases outside the gene matches. In the authors' methods: Amplification of reference gene primers was used by the study to estimate nucleated cell counts. Method: immunoSEQ multiplex PCR; TCRdb's copy keeps in-frame clones and lacks some. V, J and clone size were drawn from that table, and D and trimming were deduced from the DNA. The sample lists about 190,000 clones; over 70% were seen once. The sample comprised peripheral blood. The chain is built from TRBV4-2 and TRBJ1-2; the match to TRBD1 covers 7 bases. The origin of this receptor is a man in his 60s with acute or convalescent COVID-19. The chain's CDR3 is CASSQSRDRDYGYTF. In nucleotides, the CDR3 is TGTGCCAGCAGCCAATCCAGAGACAGGGACTATGGCTACACCTTC.